This note documents a single T cell receptor beta chain sequence. Its antigen remains unknown. Other DNA sequences from this sample encode an identical CDR3 as well. The CDR3 has 14 amino acids. CDR1 is SGHRS and CDR2 is YFSETQ in the germline V gene. The trim removed 4 bases at V and 7 bases at J, leaving 4 bases unmatched. The entry originates in a study of shared clonotypes between healthy human individuals. Study details: With ages of 18 to 49, the donors were a couple of women and three men. Donors had three CD4 naive, three CD4 memory, two CD8 naive and one CD8 memory plate apiece.

Notes on the study in general: Sequencing of the sorted subsets was shown by rarefaction to be incomplete despite large depth. With a handful of donors compared, 4.5% to 6.5% of naive CD4 clonotypes were shared.

Method: immunoSEQ multiplex PCR; TCRdb's copy keeps in-frame clones and lacks some. The sample consists of about 1.5 million clones, around 98% of them appearing once. The sequenced sample consisted of naive CD4+ T cells sorted from blood. Subset defined: CD45RA+ positively selected. The source is a man aged 25 to 40 in good health. The chain couples TRBV5-1 to TRBJ2-1, with TRBD2 matching over 11 bases. The CDR3 here is CASSGTSGSNEQFF. The CDR3 DNA sequence: TGCGCCAGCAGCGGAACTAGCGGGAGTAATGAGCAGTTCTTC.